The present entry profiles one T cell receptor beta chain with its context. TCRdb keeps only in-frame clones here, not all; method: immunoSEQ multiplex PCR. The sample records roughly 140,000 clones, roughly 89% being singletons. The data originate from a study of control samples from healthy donors and cancer patients. Germline trimming cut 8 bases from V and 0 bases from J; bases unmatched to any gene: 10. The CDR3 covers 16 residues. The germline V gene has CDR1 SNHLY and CDR2 FYNNEI. The clonotype was recovered from a man aged 30 to 39 in good health. This chain links TRBV2 with TRBJ2-3, with 8 positions matching TRBD2. Sequences were obtained from blood. The CDR3 nucleotides read TGTGCCAGCTCGCCAGCGGGGGCCGGTAGCACAGATACGCAGTATTTT. As protein: CASSPAGAGSTDTQYF. Variable domain in full (rest from reference TRBV2 and TRBJ2-3): EPEVTQTPSHQVTQMGQEVILRCVPISNHLYFYWYRQILGQKVEFLVSFYNNEISEKSEIFDDQFSVERPDGSNFTLKIRSTKLEDSAMYFCASSPAGAGSTDTQYFGPGTRLTVL.